What follows are 20 T cell receptor beta chains derived from one specimen sequenced in a study of shared clonotypes between healthy human individuals. The method was immunoSEQ multiplex PCR; TCRdb's version includes in-frame clones alone and lacks a portion of them. This sample has about 100,000 clones, with 68% found just once. The sequenced material came from memory CD8+ T cells sorted from blood. As to subset: CD45RO+ cells pooled with CCR7-negative TemRA cells. The receptor set was obtained from a woman aged 25 to 39 in good health.

The chain couples TRBV28 to TRBJ2-5, with 7 bases lining up with TRBD1. The germline V gene has CDR1 MDHEN and CDR2 SYDVKM. V shed 2 bases, J shed 4 bases, and the junction held 1 base outside the gene matches. This CDR3 is 13 amino acids long. The CDR3 DNA is TGTGCCAGCAGTTTAGACAGGGTAGAGACCCAGTACTTC. This encodes CASSLDRVETQYF.

This chain uses TRBV27 with TRBJ2-1; TRBD2 matches at 13 bases. Trimming removed 7 bases from V and 5 bases from J; junction bases left unmatched: 5. The V gene's germline CDR1 is MNHEY and CDR2 SMNVEV (reference sequence). This CDR3 region has 15 residues. CDR3 coding DNA: TGTGCCAGCAATCTGGGACTAGCGGGGCACAATGAGCAGTTCTTC. Translated: CASNLGLAGHNEQFF.

The chain joins TRBV5-6 to TRBJ1-2; unclear D gene. The germline V and J ends were trimmed by 6 bases and 5 bases, with 17 bases remaining between them. This CDR3 contains 14 residues. Germline-derived CDR1 and CDR2 are SGHDT and YYEEEE. Written as DNA, the CDR3 is TGTGCCAGCACCTCCGTATTCCTCAGTTATGGCTACACCTTC. The encoded protein is CASTSVFLSYGYTF.

Details on this clone: In the same sample, other DNA sequences code for this CDR3. The V and J genes are TRBV15 and TRBJ1-4; D is uncertain. Germline-derived CDR1 and CDR2 are LNHNV and YYDKDF (reference sequence). The CDR3 is made up of 16 amino acids. Between the trimmed V and J ends, which lost 0 bases and 0 bases, there was a span of 8 bases. In nucleotides, the CDR3 is TGTGCCACCAGCAGAGACCCCTCTGCAACTAATGAAAAACTGTTTTTT. Translated: CATSRDPSATNEKLFF.

This clone rates as medium-sized. This chain connects TRBV6-4 to TRBJ1-5; D is undetermined. The V gene lost 5 bases and the J gene lost 3 bases, with 8 bases spanning the gap. Germline CDR1 reads MRHNA; CDR2 reads SNTAGT. The CDR3 is 13 amino acids. CDR3 sequence reads: CASSLSDNQPQHF. In nucleotides, the CDR3 is TGTGCCAGCAGTCTAAGCGACAATCAGCCCCAGCATTTT.

V is TRBV5-1 and J is TRBJ1-1; D is possibly TRBD1 (6 bases). Trimming cost V 0 bases and J 4 bases, with 16 bases left between them. Per germline, CDR1 SGHRS and CDR2 YFSETQ. The CDR3 is 16 amino acids. The DNA of the CDR3 is TGCGCCAGCAGCTTGGGAAAGGGAGAGGGGGTCACTGAAGCTTTCTTT. As protein: CASSLGKGEGVTEAFF.

The chain recombines TRBV4-1 with TRBJ2-2, with TRBD2 as a possible D gene (7 bases). The CDR3 covers 17 residues. V was shortened by 2 bases and J by 6 bases, with 19 bases between the two germline ends. The germline V gene has CDR1 MGHRA and CDR2 YSYEKL. The CDR3 nucleotides read TGCGCCAGCAGCCAACCCCTAGGGGGGGTTATGCCCGGGGAGCTGTTTTTT. Amino acids: CASSQPLGGVMPGELFF.

This clone was counted only a few times. The V call is TRBV28, the J call TRBJ1-5; TRBD1 is a possible D gene (5 bases). Germline CDR1 is MDHEN and CDR2 is SYDVKM. Trimming stripped 3 bases from V and 7 bases from J, with 10 bases between. The CDR3 has 13 residues. CDR3: CASSFSGYQPQHF. The CDR3 region has the DNA TGTGCCAGCAGTTTCTCAGGGTACCAGCCCCAGCATTTT.

This clone occurred many times. The genes are TRBV28 and TRBJ1-2; no definite D call. Germline-derived CDR1 and CDR2 are MDHEN and SYDVKM. The CDR3 totals 14 residues. Trimming stripped 3 bases from V and 2 bases from J, with 10 bases between. CDR3 protein: CASSFAQNNYGYTF. For the CDR3, the DNA is TGTGCCAGCAGTTTTGCACAGAACAACTATGGCTACACCTTC.

This clone was picked up many times. The chain joins TRBV25-1 to TRBJ2-7; perhaps TRBD1 as D (6 bases). This CDR3 has 13 residues. CDR1 is MGHDK, CDR2 SYGVNS, per germline. The V gene lost 1 base and the J gene lost 7 bases, with 11 bases spanning the gap. The DNA for the CDR3 is TGTGCCAGCAGTGAATCGGGTCAGGGGGAGCAGTACTTC. Amino acids: CASSESGQGEQYF.

V and J are TRBV18 and TRBJ2-1, with D unresolved. The germline V gene has CDR1 KGHSH and CDR2 LQKENI. Deletions cut 3 bases from V and 5 bases from J, with 11 bases between. This CDR3 contains 14 residues. CDR3 in amino acids: CASSPILVHNEQFF. CDR3 DNA: TGTGCCAGCTCACCGATCTTAGTCCACAATGAGCAGTTCTTC. The entire variable domain, with the rest obtained from reference TRBV18 and TRBJ2-1, is as follows: NAGVMQNPRHLVRRRGQEARLRCSPMKGHSHVYWYRQLPEEGLKFMVYLQKENIIDESGMPKERFSAEFPKEGPSILRIQQVVRGDSAAYFCASSPILVHNEQFFGPGTRLTVL.

The V gene is TRBV25-1, the J gene TRBJ2-1; 7 bases agree with TRBD2. Germline values: CDR1 MGHDK, CDR2 SYGVNS. The CDR3 runs to 16 residues. V shed 2 bases, J shed 1 base, and the junction held 5 bases outside the gene matches. CDR3 sequence reads: CASSEGGGGSYNEQFF. The CDR3 DNA follows: TGTGCCAGCAGTGAAGGTGGCGGGGGTTCCTACAATGAGCAGTTCTTC.

V gene TRBV11-2 combines with J gene TRBJ2-5; TRBD2 agrees at 9 bases. The trim removed 5 bases at V and 2 bases at J, leaving 12 bases unmatched. The germline V gene has CDR1 SGHAT and CDR2 FQNNGV. The CDR3 length is 17 residues. The CDR3 sequence is CASSDPAGGRIQETQYF. For the CDR3, the DNA is TGTGCCAGCAGCGACCCCGCGGGAGGGCGTATTCAAGAGACCCAGTACTTC.

The chain is built from TRBV4-1 and TRBJ2-7, with D unclear. The CDR3 sequence is 13 residues long. In germline, CDR1 is MGHRA, CDR2 YSYEKL. The V end lost 4 bases, the J end lost 1 base, and 8 bases lay between the germline ends. The CDR3 nucleotides read TGCGCCAGCAGCCTTTCGGAGTCCTACGAGCAGTACTTC. Translated, it gives CASSLSESYEQYF.

The chain recombines TRBV27 with TRBJ2-5; D may be TRBD2 (5 bases). The CDR3 length is 12 residues. Germline V CDR1 and CDR2: MNHEY, SMNVEV (reference sequence). Trimming shortened V by 5 bases and J by 2 bases, and 6 bases separated the two germline ends. DNA of the CDR3: TGTGCCAGCAGTGACTATCAAGAGACCCAGTACTTC. Amino acids: CASSDYQETQYF.

In its sample, this clone was seen once. V gene TRBV2 combines with J gene TRBJ1-3; no firm D call. The germline CDR1 and CDR2 sequences are SNHLY and FYNNEI. This CDR3 is built from 15 residues. Trimming left V 6 bases short and J 0 bases short, with 12 bases between. The CDR3 spells CASREQPHSGNTIYF. The CDR3 DNA reads as TGTGCCAGCAGGGAACAGCCCCACTCTGGAAACACCATATATTTT.

The chain carries TRBV4-1 and TRBJ1-1; D uncertain. Germline V lookup: CDR1 MGHRA, CDR2 YSYEKL. The V end was cut by 0 bases, the J end by 4 bases, with 12 bases between. This CDR3 is built from 15 residues. The CDR3 sequence is CASSQDRVGPTEAFF. The CDR3 nucleotides are TGCGCCAGCAGCCAAGATCGAGTAGGTCCCACTGAAGCTTTCTTT.

The chain combines TRBV5-1 with TRBJ2-7; maybe TRBD2 (5 bases). This CDR3 contains 15 residues. Germline V gene sequence: CDR1 SGHRS, CDR2 YFSETQ. With 0 bases removed from V and 4 bases from J, the gap between germline ends came to 14 bases. The CDR3 sequence: CASSLVTSRGYEQYF. DNA of the CDR3: TGCGCCAGCAGCTTGGTAACGAGTCGGGGATACGAGCAGTACTTC.

The sample holds a few counts of this clone. The J gene is TRBJ2-3, the V gene TRBV5-4; D call uncertain. CDR1 and CDR2 from the germline V gene are SGHNT and YYREEE (reference sequence). The CDR3 covers 13 residues. V was trimmed by 4 bases and J by 3 bases, leaving 9 bases between them. CDR3 in DNA: TGTGCCAGCAGCGATACTATGACAGATACGCAGTATTTT. Translating gives CASSDTMTDTQYF.

This clone came up a few times. The genes are TRBV6-6 and TRBJ2-7; the D gene is possibly TRBD1 (6 bases). The germline V and J ends were trimmed by 5 bases and 3 bases, with 17 bases remaining between them. This CDR3 comprises 15 residues. CDR1 and CDR2 (germline): MNHNY, SVGAGI (reference sequence). The DNA of the CDR3 is TGTGCCAGCAGTCACCGTTCGACAGGAATCTACGAGCAGTACTTC. Protein product: CASSHRSTGIYEQYF.